This T cell receptor beta chain was profiled in a study of T-cell memory formation after mild COVID-19. The overall study: TCR clusters showed largely donor specificity. Findings and caveats of the study: Contracting CD4+ clones sat mainly in CM and EM; CD8+ in EMRA. Memory sampled before infection contained some responding clones, suggesting cross-reactive memory joined.

The table lists this clonotype with a few counts. Its antigen is unidentified. The J segment lost 0 bases and the V segment lost 6 bases, leaving 8 bases of the junction unmatched. This CDR3 contains 15 residues. Germline V gene lookup returns CDR1 MDHEN and CDR2 SYDVKM. TCR alpha and TCR beta cDNA libraries with sample barcodes and UMIs came from 5'RACE using constant-segment primers. From the 5' RACE reads, TCRdb called clonotypes with MiXCR, one entry per CDR3 protein. The sample holds roughly 450,000 distinct CDR3 sequences, around 17% seen once. V usage is TRBV28 and J usage is TRBJ2-7, with 7 bases that match TRBD1. The source material was PBMCs or a T cell subset sorted from them (not recorded which). This TCR was recovered from a man younger than 35 who had mild COVID-19 (a few samples of this study predate the infection). Cell type and time point are not known. CDR3 nucleotides: TGTGCCAGCAGCAGGGGGACAGCTAGCTCCTACGAGCAGTACGTC. Its translation is CASSRGTASSYEQYV.